This TCR beta chain was identified in a study of technical replicates of blood from a handful of donors. The table came from immunoSEQ multiplex PCR; TCRdb's copy has only in-frame clones and leaves some out. The sample shows about 72,000 clones, 95% of them seen only once. V lost 2 bases and J lost 1, with 12 bases in between. CDR1 ENHRY and CDR2 SYGVKD come from the germline V gene. CDR3 length: 15 residues. This receptor was taken from a human donor in good health. V usage is TRBV10-3 and J usage is TRBJ2-7, with D possibly being TRBD2 (6 bases). Material for sequencing was T cells isolated from PBMCs. As DNA, the CDR3 is TGTGCCATCAGTGAGACTTTTAGCGGTTCCTACGAGCAGTACTTC. Translating it yields CAISETFSGSYEQYF.